Listed below are T cell receptor beta chains from one sample, sequenced in a study of T cell responses to AZD1222 COVID-19 vaccine. The table came from immunoSEQ multiplex PCR; TCRdb's copy has only in-frame clones and leaves some out. The table shows over 130,000 clones, with roughly 89% occurring only once. This sample comprised peripheral blood, obtained 28 days after the second dose of the MenACWY control vaccine. These TCRs come from an adult who received the MenACWY meningococcal vaccine as a control. Both conserved end residues are part of each CDR3. Fields, in order: J gene, V gene, D gene, CDR3 protein. D genes are given only for firm matches.

TRBJ1-4 TRBV12-3/TRBV12-4 - CASSQDRNEKLFF
TRBJ1-2 TRBV19 - CASTGLDAGTNYGYTF
TRBJ1-2 TRBV27 - CASSLPGQVTYGYTF
TRBJ2-5 TRBV19 - CASSLTQGIQETQYF
TRBJ2-3 TRBV3-1/TRBV3-2 - CASSHRGSDTQYF
TRBJ1-6 TRBV28 TRBD1 CASSFPKGAGNSPLHF
TRBJ2-5 TRBV9 - CASSVAGRQETQYF
TRBJ2-3 TRBV28 - CASSFPLGDTQYF
TRBJ2-2 TRBV14 - CASSLEAGANTGELFF
TRBJ2-7 TRBV13 - CASSLVGGYDEQYF
TRBJ2-2 TRBV3-1/TRBV3-2 - CASTQGRGELFF
TRBJ2-3 TRBV4-3 TRBD2 CASSPIGLAGVPTQYF
TRBJ1-6 TRBV7-2 - CATSVGAENSPLHF
TRBJ2-1 TRBV5-6 - CASRYSYNEQFF
TRBJ2-3 TRBV21-1 - CASSCIGTSGGSWGSTDTQYF
TRBJ2-7 TRBV6-5 TRBD1 CASSSPTGPYEQYF
TRBJ2-4 TRBV5-4 - CASSSRQDPFLAKNIQYF
TRBJ2-5 TRBV7-8 - CASSRSPSVEGETQYF
TRBJ2-3 TRBV7-9 - CASSLAATDTQYF
TRBJ2-2 TRBV7-3 TRBD2 CASSSLAGGGSGELFF
TRBJ2-4 TRBV12-5 - CASGLTPSTEIAKNIQYF
TRBJ2-7 TRBV27 TRBD1 CASSGTGFSYEQYF
TRBJ2-1 TRBV2 - CASRSSGTKEYNEQFF
TRBJ2-7 TRBV5-1 - CASSFGSRDEQYF
TRBJ2-2 TRBV6-4 TRBD2 CASSDLSGRAGTGELFF
TRBJ2-6 TRBV19 TRBD1 CASTRRDRTNSGANVLTF
TRBJ2-3 TRBV29-1 - CSVEVVTGSRGDTQYF
TRBJ2-5 TRBV19 TRBD1 CASSPGQGTGVWETQYF
TRBJ2-4 TRBV19 - CASSIARDKNIQYF
TRBJ2-7 TRBV27 - CASSSSQTTLNYEQYF
TRBJ2-1 TRBV14 - CASSRSVRGALQGSYNEQFF
TRBJ1-3 TRBV11-2 - CASSPGFGNTIYF
TRBJ2-1 TRBV10-3 - CAISARGDNEQFF
TRBJ2-7 TRBV9 TRBD2 CASSVAWGLAGGPYEQYF
TRBJ2-1 TRBV9 - CASNREGYNEQFF
TRBJ1-3 TRBV5-1 TRBD1 CASSDGTGSFSGNTIYF
TRBJ1-4 TRBV19 TRBD1 CASSIDRASNEKLFF
TRBJ1-4 TRBV2 TRBD1 CASSRQGLREKLFF
TRBJ2-7 TRBV6-2/TRBV6-3 TRBD2 CASSYLAEQSYEQYF
TRBJ2-2 TRBV28 - CASSIRMIATGELFF
TRBJ1-1 TRBV6-2/TRBV6-3 TRBD1 CASSWGTGWTEAFF
TRBJ2-7 TRBV6-4 - CATVFGGQYF
TRBJ2-7 TRBV6-1 - CASSERSMAGVGGGSYEQYF
TRBJ1-1 TRBV10-3 - CAISVGPAGDTEAFF
TRBJ2-3 TRBV7-2 TRBD1 CASSADRETQYF
TRBJ2-7 TRBV5-6 - CASSLGTPYEQYF
TRBJ2-5 TRBV5-1 - CASLKDNQETQYF
TRBJ2-1 TRBV27 TRBD1 CASSQGQTGLYNEQFF
TRBJ2-2 TRBV5-1 TRBD1 CASSSGTGGGDGELFF
TRBJ2-1 TRBV7-9 - CASSLGTDRYNEQFF
TRBJ2-5 TRBV2 TRBD2 CASRVLAGGETQYF
TRBJ2-5 TRBV11-2 - CASSSAGGETQYF
TRBJ2-7 TRBV4-3 TRBD2 CASSQVAGGRYEQYF
TRBJ2-2 TRBV4-3 TRBD2 CASSQDVSGGVTGELFF
TRBJ1-6 TRBV30 - CAWSPTGIGGPPLHF